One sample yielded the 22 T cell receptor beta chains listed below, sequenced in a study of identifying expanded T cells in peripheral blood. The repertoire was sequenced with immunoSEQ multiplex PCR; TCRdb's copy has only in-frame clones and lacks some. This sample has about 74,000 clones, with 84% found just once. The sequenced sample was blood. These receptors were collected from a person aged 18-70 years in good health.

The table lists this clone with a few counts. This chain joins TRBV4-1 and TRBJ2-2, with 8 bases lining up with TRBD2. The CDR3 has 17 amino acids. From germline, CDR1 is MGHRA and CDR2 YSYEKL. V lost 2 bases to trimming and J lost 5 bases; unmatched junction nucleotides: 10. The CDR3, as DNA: TGCGCCAGCAGCCAATTCGTCACCAGCGGGAGTACCGGGGAGCTGTTTTTT. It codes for CASSQFVTSGSTGELFF.

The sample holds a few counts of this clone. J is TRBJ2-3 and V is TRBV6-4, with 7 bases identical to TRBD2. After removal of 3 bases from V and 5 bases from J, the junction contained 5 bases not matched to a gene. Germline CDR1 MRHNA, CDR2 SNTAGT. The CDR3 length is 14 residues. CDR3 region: CASSEGRDVDTQYF. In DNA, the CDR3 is TGTGCCAGCAGTGAAGGGAGGGACGTAGATACGCAGTATTTT.

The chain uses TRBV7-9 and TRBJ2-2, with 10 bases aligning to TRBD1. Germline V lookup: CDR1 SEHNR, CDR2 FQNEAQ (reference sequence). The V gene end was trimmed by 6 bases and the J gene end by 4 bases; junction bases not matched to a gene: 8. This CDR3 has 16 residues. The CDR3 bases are TGTGCCAGCAGGTCCGGGACAGGGGTCTTCACCGGGGAGCTGTTTTTT. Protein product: CASRSGTGVFTGELFF.

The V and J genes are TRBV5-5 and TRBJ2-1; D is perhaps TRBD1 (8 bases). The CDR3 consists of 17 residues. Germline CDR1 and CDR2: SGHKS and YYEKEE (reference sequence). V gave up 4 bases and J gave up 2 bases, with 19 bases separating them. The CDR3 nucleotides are TGTGCCAGCAGCCCCCGACAGGGGAGGGAAACCTACAATGAGCAGTTCTTC. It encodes CASSPRQGRETYNEQFF.

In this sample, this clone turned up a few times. DNA for the CDR3: TGCAGTGCTCTAGCGACAGGGCTGCAGTACTTC. Its protein is CSALATGLQYF. V gene TRBV20-1 combines with J gene TRBJ2-7; possible D gene TRBD1, 7 bases. The germline V gene encodes CDR1 DFQATT and CDR2 SNEGSKA (reference sequence). The CDR3 extends over 11 amino acids. V lost 5 bases and J lost 9, with 14 bases in between.

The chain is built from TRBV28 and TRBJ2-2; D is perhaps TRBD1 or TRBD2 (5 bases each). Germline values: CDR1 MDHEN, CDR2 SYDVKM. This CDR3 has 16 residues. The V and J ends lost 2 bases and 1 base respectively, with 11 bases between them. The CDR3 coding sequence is TGTGCCAGCAGTTTAGGGGCGGGCCTGAACACCGGGGAGCTGTTTTTT. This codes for CASSLGAGLNTGELFF.

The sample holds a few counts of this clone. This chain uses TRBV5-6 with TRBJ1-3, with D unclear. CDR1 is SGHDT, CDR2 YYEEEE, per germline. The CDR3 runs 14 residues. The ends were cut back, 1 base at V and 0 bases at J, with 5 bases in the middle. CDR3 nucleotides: TGTGCCAGCAGCTTGTTCGTCTCTGGAAACACCATATATTTT. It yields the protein CASSLFVSGNTIYF.

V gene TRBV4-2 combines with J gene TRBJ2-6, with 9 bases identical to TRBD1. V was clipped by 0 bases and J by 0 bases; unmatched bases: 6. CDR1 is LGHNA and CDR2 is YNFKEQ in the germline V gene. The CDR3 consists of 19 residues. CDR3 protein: CASSQDGGGQGSGANVLTF. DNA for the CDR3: TGTGCCAGCAGCCAAGATGGAGGGGGACAGGGCTCTGGGGCCAACGTCCTGACTTTC.

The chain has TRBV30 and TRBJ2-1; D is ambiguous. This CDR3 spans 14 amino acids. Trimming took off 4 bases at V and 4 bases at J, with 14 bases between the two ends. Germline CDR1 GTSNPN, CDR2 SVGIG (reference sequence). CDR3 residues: CAWTRSAVYNEQFF. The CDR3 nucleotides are TGTGCCTGGACCCGTTCGGCAGTGTACAATGAGCAGTTCTTC.

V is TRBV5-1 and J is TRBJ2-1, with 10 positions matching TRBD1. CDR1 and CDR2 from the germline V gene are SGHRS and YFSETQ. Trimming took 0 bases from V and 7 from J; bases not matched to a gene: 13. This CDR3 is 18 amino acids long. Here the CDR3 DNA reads TGCGCCAGCAGCTTGGGTCGCAGCGGGACAGGGGCAAGGAATGAGCAGTTCTTC. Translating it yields CASSLGRSGTGARNEQFF.

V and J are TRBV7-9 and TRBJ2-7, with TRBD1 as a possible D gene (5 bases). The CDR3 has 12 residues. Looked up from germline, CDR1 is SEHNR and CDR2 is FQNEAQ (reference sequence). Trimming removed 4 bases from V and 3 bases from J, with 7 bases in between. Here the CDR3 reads CASSSQGYEQYF. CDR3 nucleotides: TGTGCCAGCAGCTCTCAGGGCTACGAGCAGTACTTC.

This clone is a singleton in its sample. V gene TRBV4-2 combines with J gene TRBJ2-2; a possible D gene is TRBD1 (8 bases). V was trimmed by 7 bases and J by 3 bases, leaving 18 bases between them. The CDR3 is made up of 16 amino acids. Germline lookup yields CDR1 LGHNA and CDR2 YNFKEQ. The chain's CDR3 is CASTQGVLADTGELFF. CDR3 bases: TGTGCCAGCACACAGGGGGTCCTAGCGGACACCGGGGAGCTGTTTTTT.

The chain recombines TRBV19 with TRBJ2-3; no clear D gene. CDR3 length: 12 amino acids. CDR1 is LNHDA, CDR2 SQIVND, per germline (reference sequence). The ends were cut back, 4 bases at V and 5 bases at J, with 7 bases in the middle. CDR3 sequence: CASSTFRDTQYF. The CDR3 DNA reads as TGTGCCAGTAGTACCTTCCGAGATACGCAGTATTTT.

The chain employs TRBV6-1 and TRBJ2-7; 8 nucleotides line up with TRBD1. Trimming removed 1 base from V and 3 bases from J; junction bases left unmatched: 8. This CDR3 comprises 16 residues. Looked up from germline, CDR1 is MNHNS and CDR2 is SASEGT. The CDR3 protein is CASSEGLGRGLYEQYF. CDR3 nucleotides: TGTGCCAGCAGTGAAGGCCTTGGCAGGGGGCTCTACGAGCAGTACTTC.

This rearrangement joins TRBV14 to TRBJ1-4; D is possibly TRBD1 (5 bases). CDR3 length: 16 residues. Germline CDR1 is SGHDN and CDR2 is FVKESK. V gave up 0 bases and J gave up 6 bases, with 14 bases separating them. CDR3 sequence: CASSQDWGVTDEKLFF. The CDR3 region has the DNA TGTGCCAGCAGCCAAGATTGGGGGGTTACCGATGAAAAACTGTTTTTT.

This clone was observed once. The CDR3 spells CASSLAAANNQPQHF. The CDR3 DNA reads as TGTGCCAGCAGTTTAGCGGCAGCGAACAATCAGCCCCAGCATTTT. The chain has TRBV28 and TRBJ1-5; D is uncertain. Germline CDR1 is MDHEN and CDR2 is SYDVKM. This CDR3 region has 15 residues. V was shortened by 2 bases and J by 3 bases, with 11 bases between the two germline ends.

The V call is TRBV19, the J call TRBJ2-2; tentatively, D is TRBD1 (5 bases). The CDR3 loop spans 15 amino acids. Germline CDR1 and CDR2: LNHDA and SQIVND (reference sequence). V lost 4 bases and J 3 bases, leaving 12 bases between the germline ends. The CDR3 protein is CASSTLVGDTGELFF. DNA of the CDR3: TGTGCCAGTAGTACCTTGGTAGGGGACACCGGGGAGCTGTTTTTT.

The CDR3 spells CASSQLAGGPGEQFF. CDR3 bases: TGTGCCAGCTCACAACTAGCGGGAGGGCCTGGTGAGCAGTTCTTC. The V gene is TRBV18, the J gene TRBJ2-1; 13 bases map to TRBD2. Unmatched junction bases numbered 6, after V lost 4 bases and J lost 9 bases. CDR1 and CDR2 from the germline V gene are KGHSH and LQKENI. The CDR3 extends over 15 amino acids.

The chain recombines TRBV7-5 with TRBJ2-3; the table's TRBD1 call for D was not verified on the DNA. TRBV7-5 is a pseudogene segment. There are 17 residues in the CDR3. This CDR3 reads CARSWGIQGICTDTQYF. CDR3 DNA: TGTGCCAGAAGCTGGGGCATCCAGGGTATTTGTACAGATACGCAGTATTTT.

The chain's CDR3 is CSVDAGSGTEAFF. CDR3 nucleotides: TGCAGCGTTGATGCGGGAAGTGGGACTGAAGCTTTCTTT. J is TRBJ1-1 and V is TRBV29-1; D is ambiguous. V was cut by 3 bases and J by 5 bases, with 13 bases left in between. This CDR3 contains 13 residues. CDR1 and CDR2 from the germline V gene are SQVTM and ANQGSEA.

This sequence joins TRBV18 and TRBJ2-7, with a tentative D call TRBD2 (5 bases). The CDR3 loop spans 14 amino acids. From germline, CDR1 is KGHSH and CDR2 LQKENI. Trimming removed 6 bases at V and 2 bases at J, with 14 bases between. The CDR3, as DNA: TGTGCCAGCTCCCCCAGGACTGGAACCTACGAGCAGTACTTC. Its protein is CASSPRTGTYEQYF.

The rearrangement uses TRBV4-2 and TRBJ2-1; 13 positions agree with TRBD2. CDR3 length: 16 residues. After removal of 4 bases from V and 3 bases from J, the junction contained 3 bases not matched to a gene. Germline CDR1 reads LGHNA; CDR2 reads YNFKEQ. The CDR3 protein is CASSPGLAGDYNEQFF. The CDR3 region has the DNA TGTGCCAGCAGCCCCGGACTAGCGGGGGACTACAATGAGCAGTTCTTC.